Detailed here is one TCR beta chain. The antigen remains undetermined. The data were obtained in a study of OX40 agonist ivuxolimab in advanced cancers. Study overall: Three individuals attained partial responses, comprising one hepatocellular carcinoma case and two cutaneous melanoma cases. Study-level findings and limits: At 0.1 to 3.0 mg/kg, CD4+ and CD8+ blood T cells expanded clonally by week 6.

Germline V gene sequence: CDR1 SNHLY, CDR2 FYNNEI. Trimming shortened V by 6 bases and J by 4 bases, and 19 bases separated the two germline ends. The CDR3 totals 16 residues. The assay was immunoSEQ multiplex PCR, and TCRdb's table has in-frame clones only and misses some. Found here are some 80,000 clones, approximately 84% of them singletons; the top ten hold about 7%. Sample: CD4+ or CD8+ T cells sorted from blood, taken in a trial of the OX40 agonist ivuxolimab. This rearrangement joins TRBV2 to TRBJ2-1, with D perhaps TRBD1 or TRBD2 (7 bases each). The sequence derives from an adult with an advanced solid tumor such as melanoma, head and neck, liver or kidney cancer. The CDR3 region is CASRMSGTEPYNEQFF. CDR3 sequence (DNA): TGTGCCAGCAGAATGAGCGGGACAGAGCCGTACAATGAGCAGTTCTTC.